One sample yielded the 21 T cell receptor beta chains listed below, sequenced in a study of Graves' ophthalmopathy and Graves' hyperthyroidism. RNA served as the template for amplifying TCR beta CDR3 regions. An initial RT-PCR round employing HTBI primers preceded a second-round multiplex PCR. TCRdb used MiXCR to reprocess the multiplex PCR reads, holding one entry per CDR3 protein. The repertoire consists of 600,000 to 700,000 distinct CDR3 sequences, with roughly 41% occurring once and the leading ten covering over 2.5%. Sequenced material: peripheral blood. These receptors were collected from an adult man with Graves' ophthalmopathy.

Comment on this clonotype: Just one base apart from a much larger clone, this may be a read error. V and J are TRBV29-1 and TRBJ2-5, with 7 bases that match TRBD1. Germline V gives CDR1 SQVTM, CDR2 ANQGSEA. This CDR3 has 16 residues. This chain's CDR3 is CSAQTPRQGDWETRYF. CDR3 nucleotides: TGCAGTGCTCAAACGCCTAGACAGGGTGATTGGGAGACCCGGTACTTC.

This clonotype has a count of ten or more. This sequence joins TRBV9 and TRBJ2-5; D is uncertain. Trimming removed 2 bases from V and 7 bases from J, with 15 bases in between. The CDR3 totals 14 residues. Germline CDR1 reads SGDLS; CDR2 reads YYNGEE. The CDR3: CASSVTSVMGTQYF. DNA for the CDR3: TGTGCCAGCAGCGTCACTTCAGTAATGGGGACCCAGTACTTC. The whole variable domain, remainder taken from reference TRBV9 and TRBJ2-5, is DSGVTQTPKHLITATGQRVTLRCSPRSGDLSVYWYQQSLDQGLQFLIQYYNGEERAKGNILERFSAQQFPDLHSELNLSSLELGDSALYFCASSVTSVMGTQYFGPGTRLLVL.

V and J are TRBV12-3 or TRBV12-4 and TRBJ2-2; a possible D gene is TRBD2 (5 bases). CDR3 length: 15 amino acids. V was trimmed by 3 bases and J by 0 bases, leaving 8 bases between them. The CDR3 sequence is CASSFGLANTGELFF. The CDR3 nucleotides read TGTGCCAGCAGTTTCGGACTCGCGAACACCGGGGAGCTGTTTTTT.

This clonotype was picked up one time. The rearrangement uses TRBV16 and TRBJ1-6, with TRBD1 matching 8 bases. The germline V gene encodes CDR1 KGHSY and CDR2 FQNENV. The CDR3 loop spans 15 amino acids. The trim removed 2 bases at V and 15 bases at J, leaving 12 bases unmatched. The DNA for the CDR3 is TGTGCCAGCAGCCAAAGGGGACAGGTTGGGATACGCCTCCACTTT. Protein sequence: CASSQRGQVGIRLHF.

This clonotype was counted between two and nine times. This sequence joins TRBV4-1 and TRBJ1-2, with D perhaps TRBD1 (5 bases). The CDR3 loop spans 16 amino acids. Germline V gene sequence: CDR1 MGHRA, CDR2 YSYEKL. V was clipped by 4 bases and J by 0 bases, with 15 bases between them. The CDR3, as DNA: TGCGCCAGCAGCCCCGCAGACAGCAGGTCTAACTATGGCTACACCTTC. Translated: CASSPADSRSNYGYTF.

This clonotype was seen ten or more times. The chain is built from TRBV5-1 and TRBJ1-2; D ambiguous. The germline CDR1 and CDR2 sequences are SGHRS and YFSETQ. The CDR3 sequence is 16 residues long. The V end was cut by 0 bases, the J end by 0 bases, with 12 bases between. The CDR3 nucleotides are TGCGCCAGCAGCTTGGTGGAGGGCTTAGCTAACTATGGCTACACCTTC. As protein: CASSLVEGLANYGYTF.

This sequence joins TRBV9 and TRBJ2-5; possibly TRBD1 or TRBD2 for D (5 bases each). Germline V gene sequence: CDR1 SGDLS, CDR2 YYNGEE. Trimming cost V 0 bases and J 5 bases, with 8 bases left between them. The CDR3 has 13 amino acids. Here the CDR3 reads CASSVAEGETQYF. The DNA for the CDR3 is TGTGCCAGCAGCGTAGCCGAGGGGGAGACCCAGTACTTC.

Of note for this clonotype: One end of the junction does not line up with germline, which may come from a read error. This sequence joins TRBV4-2 and TRBJ2-7; D not certain. This CDR3 comprises 16 residues. Germline loops: CDR1 LGHNA, CDR2 YNFKEQ. CDR3 region: CASSQDAGSPSYKQYF. CDR3 DNA: TGTGCCAGCAGCCAAGACGCAGGCTCTCCCTCCTACAAGCAGTACTTC.

This clonotype was seen repeatedly, ten times or more. This chain joins TRBV7-9 and TRBJ1-2; D possibly corresponds to TRBD1 (5 bases). Germline CDR1 and CDR2: SEHNR and FQNEAQ (reference sequence). The CDR3 consists of 11 residues. V gave up 10 bases and J gave up 7 bases, with 13 bases separating them. The CDR3 is CATPRDSGYTF. Here the CDR3 DNA reads TGTGCCACCCCTCGGGACTCTGGCTACACCTTC.

This clonotype was seen at least ten times. The gene calls are TRBV7-9 and TRBJ2-7, with D possibly matching TRBD2 (7 bases). V lost 3 bases, J lost 2 bases, and 14 bases lay in between. CDR3 size: 15 residues. Germline values: CDR1 SEHNR, CDR2 FQNEAQ (reference sequence). CDR3 nucleotides: TGTGCCAGCAGCTTGGGAGGGGGGGAAGCCTACGAGCAGTACTTC. This sequence encodes CASSLGGGEAYEQYF.

The chain uses TRBV10-3 and TRBJ1-1; D is unclear. Trimming removed 11 bases from V and 4 bases from J, with 17 bases in between. Germline CDR1 is ENHRY and CDR2 is SYGVKD. The CDR3 totals 13 residues. The chain's CDR3 is CAVPGSGSTEAFF. CDR3 coding DNA: TGTGCCGTCCCAGGCAGCGGGAGCACTGAAGCTTTCTTT.

The table lists this clonotype with many counts. The gene calls are TRBV29-1 and TRBJ1-2; 7 bases line up with TRBD1. Germline trimming cut 5 bases from V and 4 bases from J; bases unmatched to any gene: 7. The CDR3 consists of 13 residues. CDR1 and CDR2 from the germline V gene are SQVTM and ANQGSEA. The DNA of the CDR3 is TGCAGCGTTCGGACAGGCCTCCTCTATGGCTACACCTTC. Translation: CSVRTGLLYGYTF.

This clonotype was seen more than once but under ten times. The rearrangement links TRBV7-9 to TRBJ2-3, with a possible D match to TRBD2 (6 bases). The CDR3 has 13 amino acids. Trimming took 2 bases from V and 3 from J, leaving 6 bases between them. CDR1 is SEHNR and CDR2 is FQNEAQ in the germline V gene (reference sequence). This CDR3 reads CASSLSGTDTQYF. DNA for the CDR3: TGTGCCAGCAGCTTAAGCGGGACAGATACGCAGTATTTT. The whole variable domain, remainder taken from reference TRBV7-9 and TRBJ2-3, is DTGVSQNPRHKITKRGQNVTFRCDPISEHNRLYWYRQTLGQGPEFLTYFQNEAQLEKSRLLSDRFSAERPKGSFSTLEIQRTEQGDSAMYLCASSLSGTDTQYFGPGTRLTVL.

This clonotype was seen a few times. This chain joins TRBV10-3 and TRBJ2-7, with 9 bases fitting TRBD1. Germline CDR1 reads ENHRY; CDR2 reads SYGVKD. V was pared by 10 bases and J by 6 bases, with 16 bases of the junction left unmatched. The CDR3 sequence is 15 residues long. This CDR3 reads CASSSGDRATSEQYF. CDR3 DNA sequence: TGTGCCAGCAGCAGCGGGGACAGGGCAACTTCCGAGCAGTACTTC.

This clonotype has a count of ten or more. The CDR3 DNA follows: TGCGCCAGCAGCCGTAAAGGACAGGGGTCCTACGAGCAGTACTTC. Its translation is CASSRKGQGSYEQYF. V is TRBV5-1 and J is TRBJ2-7; 9 bases align to TRBD1. The germline V gene encodes CDR1 SGHRS and CDR2 YFSETQ. The J segment lost 1 base and the V segment lost 4 bases, leaving 6 bases of the junction unmatched. CDR3 length: 15 amino acids.

This clonotype was detected many times. The chain carries TRBV29-1 and TRBJ1-1; the D gene is possibly TRBD1 (6 bases). The germline V gene has CDR1 SQVTM and CDR2 ANQGSEA. The CDR3 is 16 amino acids. Trimming pared 4 bases from V and 0 bases from J, leaving 18 bases between. The CDR3 region is CSVGAITGTMNTEAFF. The CDR3 bases are TGCAGCGTTGGAGCCATAACCGGGACAATGAACACTGAAGCTTTCTTT. Variable domain in full (rest from reference TRBV29-1 and TRBJ1-1): SAVISQKPSRDICQRGTSLTIQCQVDSQVTMMFWYRQQPGQSLTLIATANQGSEATYESGFVIDKFPISRPNLTFSTLTVSNMSPEDSSIYLCSVGAITGTMNTEAFFGQGTRLTVV.

This chain uses TRBV2 with TRBJ2-5; perhaps D is TRBD1 or TRBD2 (5 bases each). Germline CDR1 reads SNHLY; CDR2 reads FYNNEI. The ends were cut back, 5 bases at V and 1 base at J, with 14 bases in the middle. The CDR3 has 15 amino acids. The CDR3 nucleotides read TGTGCCAGCAGTCGGGACGGGCAGTTCCAAGAGACCCAGTACTTC. Its protein is CASSRDGQFQETQYF. Looking up the rest from reference TRBV2 and TRBJ2-5 gives the full variable domain: EPEVTQTPSHQVTQMGQEVILRCVPISNHLYFYWYRQILGQKVEFLVSFYNNEISEKSEIFDDQFSVERPDGSNFTLKIRSTKLEDSAMYFCASSRDGQFQETQYFGPGTRLLVL.

V usage is TRBV6-5 and J usage is TRBJ1-1, with D perhaps TRBD1 (5 bases). CDR1 is MNHEY and CDR2 is SVGAGI in the germline V gene. V shed 5 bases and J shed 5 bases, with 15 bases lying between them. CDR3 length: 14 residues. The CDR3 loop is CASSHGPPGTEAFF. DNA for the CDR3: TGTGCCAGCAGTCACGGGCCCCCAGGGACTGAAGCTTTCTTT.

This clonotype has at least ten counts. A junction end diverges from the germline sequence, so it may reflect a read error. The rearrangement joins TRBV10-3 to TRBJ2-5; 9 bases fit TRBD2. The CDR3 has 15 residues. Per the germline V gene, CDR1 is ENHRY and CDR2 is SYGVKD. The DNA for the CDR3 is TGTGCCAGCAGTGCCCTAGCGGGGAACCAAGAGACCCAGTACTTC. Its protein is CASSALAGNQETQYF.

This rearrangement joins TRBV10-3 to TRBJ2-2, with D maybe TRBD2 (6 bases). Germline V lookup: CDR1 ENHRY, CDR2 SYGVKD. This CDR3 has 13 amino acids. Between the trimmed V and J ends, which lost 7 bases and 7 bases, there was a span of 13 bases. CDR3 coding DNA: TGTGCCATCAATGTCGGGGGTGACGGGGAGCTGTTTTTT. It specifies CAINVGGDGELFF.

This clonotype has a handful of counts. The rearrangement links TRBV5-1 to TRBJ2-7; D tentatively fits TRBD1 or TRBD2 (5 bases each). V was trimmed by 0 bases and J by 5 bases, leaving 15 bases between them. The CDR3 totals 15 residues. Germline-derived CDR1 and CDR2 are SGHRS and YFSETQ. The CDR3: CASSLAGDVDHEQYF. CDR3 in DNA: TGCGCCAGCAGCTTGGCTGGGGACGTAGATCACGAGCAGTACTTC.